Presented here are 15 T cell receptor beta chains from one specimen sequenced in a study of monozygotic twins with inflammatory bowel disease. TCRdb reprocessed the 5' RACE reads, with one entry per CDR3 protein and no DNA. This table lists a few hundred thousand distinct CDR3 sequences. The source material was blood. These TCRs come from a human donor with ulcerative colitis or Crohn's disease, or a healthy co-twin of an affected twin (not recorded which).

The V gene is TRBV3-1, the J gene TRBJ1-4; TCRdb calls TRBD1, which cannot be checked without DNA. The CDR3 spans 13 residues. CDR1 and CDR2 from the germline V gene are LGHDT and YNNKEL (reference sequence). The CDR3 loop reads CASARDLGEKLFF.

The V and J genes are TRBV20-1 and TRBJ2-3; TCRdb outputs TRBD2, but without DNA this stays unchecked. In germline, CDR1 is DFQATT, CDR2 SNEGSKA (reference sequence). The CDR3 runs to 11 residues. CDR3 sequence: CSVGRDDTQYF.

The V gene is TRBV29-1, the J gene TRBJ2-1; TCRdb gives TRBD1 as the D gene, but with no DNA this cannot be confirmed. CDR1 SQVTM and CDR2 ANQGSEA come from the germline V gene. There are 14 residues in the CDR3. The CDR3 here is CSVWTGLSYNEQFF.

The chain uses TRBV5-1 and TRBJ1-1; TCRdb reports TRBD1, a call that lacks DNA to check it against. This CDR3 has 16 residues. The germline gives CDR1 SGHRS, CDR2 YFSETQ. The CDR3 reads CASSLDRGEGYTEAFF.

The rearrangement uses TRBV4-1 and TRBJ2-1; absent DNA, TCRdb's TRBD1 call cannot be checked. The CDR3 runs to 15 residues. The V gene's germline CDR1 is MGHRA and CDR2 YSYEKL. The CDR3 sequence: CASSRYRGRLNEQFF.

The V gene is TRBV20-1, the J gene TRBJ2-4. This CDR3 spans 14 amino acids. The germline V gene has CDR1 DFQATT and CDR2 SNEGSKA (reference sequence). The CDR3 here is CSARIPWGRNIQYF.

V is TRBV7-8 and J is TRBJ2-5. The CDR3 length is 16 residues. Germline lookup yields CDR1 SGHVS and CDR2 FQNEAQ. The CDR3: CASSSWMAEKGETQYF.

The chain carries TRBV5-1 and TRBJ1-1; TCRdb outputs TRBD1, but without DNA this stays unchecked. Germline CDR1 SGHRS, CDR2 YFSETQ. This CDR3 comprises 14 residues. The CDR3 loop is CASSLWGIDTEAFF.

V usage is TRBV11-2 and J usage is TRBJ1-1; TCRdb's D call, TRBD1, is unchecked because there is no DNA. Per germline, CDR1 SGHAT and CDR2 FQNNGV. The CDR3 spans 16 residues. CDR3: CASSLSIYRANTEAFF.

This sequence joins TRBV12-3 or TRBV12-4 and TRBJ2-1; checking the TCRdb D call of TRBD2 is not possible without DNA. CDR3 size: 13 residues. The CDR3 protein is CASSWASANEQFF.

The rearrangement links TRBV6-1 to TRBJ2-1; as DNA is missing, the TRBD1 call by TCRdb cannot be tested. The CDR3 totals 15 residues. Germline V gene data show CDR1 as MNHNS and CDR2 as SASEGT. The CDR3 reads CASRPDRGAYNEQFF.

The rearrangement uses TRBV4-2 and TRBJ2-2; with no DNA, the TCRdb D assignment of TRBD1 cannot be verified. The CDR3 sequence is 17 residues long. The germline V gene encodes CDR1 LGHNA and CDR2 YNFKEQ. The CDR3 sequence is CASSQLRDGEYTGELFF.

The chain combines TRBV4-2 with TRBJ2-1; checking the TCRdb D call of TRBD1 is not possible without DNA. CDR3 length: 16 residues. Per the germline V gene, CDR1 is LGHNA and CDR2 is YNFKEQ. Here the CDR3 reads CASSPSAGSGYNEQFF.

The rearrangement uses TRBV4-3 and TRBJ2-3; absent DNA, TCRdb's TRBD1 call cannot be checked. Germline V gives CDR1 LGHNA, CDR2 YSLEER. The length of the CDR3 is 16 residues. The CDR3 sequence is CASSHVPRGATDTQYF.

J is TRBJ1-5 and V is TRBV30; TCRdb lists TRBD1, though no DNA is available to test this call. CDR1 and CDR2 (germline): GTSNPN, SVGIG (reference sequence). The CDR3 is 13 amino acids. CDR3 sequence reads: CAWSVAGHQPQHF.